What follows are 7 T cell receptor beta chains derived from one specimen sequenced in a study of beta chain features in type 1 diabetes. Expressed TCRB transcripts were sequenced, since all the RNA that had been isolated was reverse transcribed. The assay was immunoSEQ multiplex PCR, and TCRdb's table has in-frame clones only and misses some. The sample includes roughly 400,000 clones, roughly 16% of them seen just once. Source material: naive CD4+ T cells from blood. These receptors all come from a woman between 18 and 30 years old in good health.

A few counts support this clone. The chain combines TRBV29-1 with TRBJ2-5; 8 positions agree with TRBD1. The germline gives CDR1 SQVTM, CDR2 ANQGSEA. The length of the CDR3 is 14 residues. J lost 2 bases, V lost 4 bases, and 6 bases had no gene match. As DNA, the CDR3 is TGCAGCGTTGGCGCCGGGACAGGACAAGAGACCCAGTACTTC. Its protein product is CSVGAGTGQETQYF.

This clone was counted only a few times. J is TRBJ2-1 and V is TRBV29-1; TRBD2 matches 12 bases. The CDR3 extends over 14 amino acids. The V and J ends lost 4 bases and 7 bases, in that order; junction bases with no gene match: 5. The germline V gene has CDR1 SQVTM and CDR2 ANQGSEA. For the CDR3, the DNA is TGCAGCGTTGGTCTAGCGGGAGGGAGGAATGAGCAGTTCTTC. Protein sequence: CSVGLAGGRNEQFF.

This CDR3 is CASSQDTVRDTQYF. The DNA of the CDR3 is TGTGCCAGCAGCCAGGATACGGTGCGGGATACGCAGTATTTT. The V call is TRBV14, the J call TRBJ2-3; the D is unclear. The CDR3 sequence is 14 residues long. Per germline, CDR1 SGHDN and CDR2 FVKESK. Trimming stripped 3 bases from V and 6 bases from J, with 13 bases between.

This clone has just a few counts. The V gene is TRBV19, the J gene TRBJ2-7, with D possibly matching TRBD1 (6 bases). V lost 6 bases, J lost 5 bases, and 20 bases lay in between. The V gene's germline CDR1 is LNHDA and CDR2 SQIVND (reference sequence). The CDR3 extends over 15 amino acids. CDR3 sequence (DNA): TGTGCCAGTAGCACCGACAGGTGGAGTGTCCACGAGCAGTACTTC. It specifies CASSTDRWSVHEQYF.

The genes are TRBV6-5 and TRBJ2-7, with TRBD2 identical over 7 bases. Per the germline V gene, CDR1 is MNHEY and CDR2 is SVGAGI. This CDR3 is 15 amino acids long. The V and J ends lost 6 bases and 2 bases, in that order; junction bases with no gene match: 10. The chain's CDR3 is CASRTSSGLPYEQYF. The CDR3 nucleotides are TGTGCCAGCAGGACATCTAGCGGACTTCCCTACGAGCAGTACTTC.

V and J are TRBV14 and TRBJ2-7; 7 nucleotides match TRBD1. Trimming at V came to 6 bases and at J to 3 bases, leaving 2 bases not matched to a gene. CDR1 and CDR2 (germline): SGHDN, FVKESK. The CDR3 length is 12 residues. CDR3: CASSRQGYEQYF. The DNA of the CDR3 is TGTGCCAGCAGTCGACAGGGCTACGAGCAGTACTTC.

The rearrangement links TRBV28 to TRBJ2-7, with D tentatively TRBD2 (5 bases). V lost 8 bases, J lost 5 bases, and 13 bases lay in between. The CDR3 sequence is 12 residues long. Germline V gives CDR1 MDHEN, CDR2 SYDVKM. CDR3 amino acids: CASSLGEDEQYF. For the CDR3, the DNA is TGTGCCAGCTCCTTGGGAGAGGACGAGCAGTACTTC.